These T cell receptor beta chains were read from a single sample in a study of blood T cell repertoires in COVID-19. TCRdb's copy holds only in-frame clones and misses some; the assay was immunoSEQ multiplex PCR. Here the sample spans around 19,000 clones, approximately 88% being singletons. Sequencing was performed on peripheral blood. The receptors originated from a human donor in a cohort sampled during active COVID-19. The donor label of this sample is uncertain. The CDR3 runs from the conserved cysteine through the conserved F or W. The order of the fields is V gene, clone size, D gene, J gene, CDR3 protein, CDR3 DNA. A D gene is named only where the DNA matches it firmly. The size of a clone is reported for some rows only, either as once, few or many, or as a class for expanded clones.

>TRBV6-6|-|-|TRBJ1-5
CASSYGANQPQHF
TGTGCCAGCAGTTATGGGGCAAATCAGCCCCAGCATTTT
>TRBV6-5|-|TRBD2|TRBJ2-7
CASNKREGLEQYF
TGTGCCAGCAATAAGCGGGAGGGGCTCGAGCAGTACTTC
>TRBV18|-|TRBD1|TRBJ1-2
CASSPGTGNYGYTF
TGTGCCAGCTCACCAGGGACAGGGAACTATGGCTACACCTTC
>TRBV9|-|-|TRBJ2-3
CASSVGLAGTDTQYF
TGTGCCAGCAGCGTAGGTTTAGCGGGCACAGATACGCAGTATTTT
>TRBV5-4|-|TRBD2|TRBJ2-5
CASSLLSGRPQETQYF
TGTGCCAGCAGCTTGCTAAGCGGGAGGCCCCAAGAGACCCAGTACTTC
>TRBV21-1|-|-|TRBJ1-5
CASSKTGTGGTQSNQPQHF
TGTGCCAGCAGCAAGACTGGGACAGGGGGCACCCAAAGCAATCAGCCCCAGCATTTT
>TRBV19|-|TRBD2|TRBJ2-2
CASSLGLADTGELFF
TGTGCCAGTAGCCTCGGGCTAGCGGACACCGGGGAGCTGTTTTTT
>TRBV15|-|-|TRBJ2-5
CATSRDGGEEETQYF
TGTGCCACCAGCAGAGATGGAGGGGAGGAAGAGACCCAGTACTTC
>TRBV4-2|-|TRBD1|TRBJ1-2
CASSKGTGRGYGYTF
TGTGCCAGCAGCAAGGGGACAGGGAGAGGATATGGCTACACCTTC
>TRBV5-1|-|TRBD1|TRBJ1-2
CASSTRTGTNYGYTF
TGCGCCAGCAGCACGAGGACAGGGACTAACTATGGCTACACCTTC
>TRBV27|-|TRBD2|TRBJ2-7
CASSWGGLVYEQYF
TGTGCCAGCAGCTGGGGGGGACTAGTCTACGAGCAGTACTTC
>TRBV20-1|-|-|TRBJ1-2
CSASLKLQEF
TGCAGTGCTAGCCTAAAACTCCAAGAATTC
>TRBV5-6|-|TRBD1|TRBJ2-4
CASSSSGQGPSDIQYF
TGTGCCAGCAGCTCCTCGGGACAGGGGCCAAGTGACATTCAGTACTTC
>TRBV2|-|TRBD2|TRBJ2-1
CASSSQGHGTNQFF
TGTGCCAGCAGTTCCCAAGGCCATGGGACTAATCAGTTCTTC
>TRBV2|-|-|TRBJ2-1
CASSELGSSYNEQFF
TGTGCCAGCAGTGAACTGGGGAGCTCCTACAATGAGCAGTTCTTC
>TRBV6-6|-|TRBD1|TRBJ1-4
CASRWTGGNEKLFF
TGTGCCAGCAGGTGGACAGGGGGAAATGAAAAACTGTTTTTT
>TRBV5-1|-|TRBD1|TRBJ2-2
CASSRGQPTNTGELFF
TGCGCCAGCAGCCGGGGACAGCCTACGAACACCGGGGAGCTGTTTTTT
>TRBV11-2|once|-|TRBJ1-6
CASSSGQPYNSPLHF
TGTGCCAGCAGCTCTGGACAGCCATACAATTCACCCCTCCACTTT
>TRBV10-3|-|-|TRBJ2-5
CAISGTSGGQETQYF
TGTGCCATCAGCGGTACTTCAGGGGGGCAAGAGACCCAGTACTTC
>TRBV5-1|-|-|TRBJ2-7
CASSLAIQGVGEQYF
TGCGCCAGCAGCTTGGCCATACAGGGAGTGGGCGAGCAGTACTTC
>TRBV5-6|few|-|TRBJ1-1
CASSGTDTSNTEAFF
TGTGCCAGCAGCGGAACGGACACCTCGAACACTGAAGCTTTCTTT
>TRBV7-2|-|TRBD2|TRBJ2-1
CASSLKASGYNEQFF
TGTGCCAGCAGCTTAAAGGCTAGCGGCTACAATGAGCAGTTCTTC
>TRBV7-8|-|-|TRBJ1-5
CASSLGGSQNSNQPQHF
TGTGCCAGCAGCTTAGGAGGCAGCCAGAATAGCAATCAGCCCCAGCATTTT
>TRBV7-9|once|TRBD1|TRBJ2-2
CASRAGQGNTGELFF
TGTGCCAGCCGAGCGGGACAGGGGAACACCGGGGAGCTGTTTTTT
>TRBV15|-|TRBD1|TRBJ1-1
CATTPGQGLGYTEAFF
TGTGCCACCACCCCGGGACAGGGTTTAGGGTACACTGAAGCTTTCTTT
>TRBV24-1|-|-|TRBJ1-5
CATSFPGQPQHF
TGTGCCACCAGTTTCCCAGGACAGCCCCAGCATTTT
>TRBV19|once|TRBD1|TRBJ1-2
CATRGRDNYGYTF
TGTGCTACTAGGGGGCGGGATAACTATGGCTACACCTTC
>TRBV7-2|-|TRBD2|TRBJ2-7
CASSWGLAGGRRLPYEQYF
TGTGCCAGCAGCTGGGGACTAGCGGGAGGGAGACGACTTCCCTACGAGCAGTACTTC
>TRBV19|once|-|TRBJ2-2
CASSGRPGTQNTGELFF
TGTGCCAGTAGCGGACGTCCCGGGACTCAAAACACCGGGGAGCTGTTTTTT
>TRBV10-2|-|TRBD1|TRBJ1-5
CASSEPYRGPDQPQHF
TGCGCCAGCAGTGAGCCGTACAGGGGGCCCGATCAGCCCCAGCATTTT
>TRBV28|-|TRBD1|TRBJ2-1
CASLGQGVGDRDDEQFF
TGTGCCAGCTTGGGGCAGGGGGTAGGTGACCGCGACGATGAGCAGTTCTTC
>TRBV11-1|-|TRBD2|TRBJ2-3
CASSLGLGVDTQYF
TGTGCCAGCAGCTTGGGACTAGGGGTGGATACGCAGTATTTT
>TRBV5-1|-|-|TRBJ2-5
CASSLSGGAQETQYF
TGCGCCAGCAGCTTGAGCGGCGGAGCCCAAGAGACCCAGTACTTC
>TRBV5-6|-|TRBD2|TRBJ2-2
CASSFFSSGRYTGELFF
TGTGCCAGCAGCTTCTTCTCTAGCGGGCGGTACACCGGGGAGCTGTTTTTT
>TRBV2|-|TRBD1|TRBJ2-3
CASSRDRRPPDTQYF
TGTGCCAGCAGTCGGGACAGGCGACCTCCCGATACGCAGTATTTT
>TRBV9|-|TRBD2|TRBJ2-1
CASSPLAGGYNEQFF
TGTGCCAGCAGCCCCCTAGCGGGAGGATACAATGAGCAGTTCTTC
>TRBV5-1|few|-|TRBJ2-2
CASSLLGAQTGELFF
TGCGCCAGCAGCTTGCTAGGGGCGCAGACCGGGGAGCTGTTTTTT
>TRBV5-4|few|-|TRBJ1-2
CASSRSGGWQYGYTF
TGTGCCAGCAGCCGGAGCGGGGGATGGCAATATGGCTACACCTTC
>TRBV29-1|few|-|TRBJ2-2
CSVQGSWTGELFF
TGCAGCGTGCAGGGTAGCTGGACCGGGGAGCTGTTTTTT
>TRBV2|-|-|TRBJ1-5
CASSGGGGNQPQHF
TGTGCCAGCAGTGGCGGTGGCGGCAATCAGCCCCAGCATTTT
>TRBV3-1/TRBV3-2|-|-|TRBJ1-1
CGSRGGSGAFF
TGTGGGTCGCGGGGGGGCTCGGGAGCTTTCTTT
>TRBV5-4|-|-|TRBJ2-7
CASSLTGTYEQYF
TGTGCCAGCAGCTTGACGGGAACCTACGAGCAGTACTTC
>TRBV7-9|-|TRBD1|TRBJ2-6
CASSSGQGFSGANVLTF
TGTGCCAGCAGCTCAGGACAGGGTTTCTCTGGGGCCAACGTCCTGACTTTC
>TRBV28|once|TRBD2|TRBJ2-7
CASSSPGLGAYEQYF
TGTGCCAGCAGTTCACCGGGACTAGGAGCCTACGAGCAGTACTTC
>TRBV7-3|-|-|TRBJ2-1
CASSLTVSGKNEQFF
TGTGCCAGCAGCTTAACGGTCTCGGGGAAGAATGAGCAGTTCTTC
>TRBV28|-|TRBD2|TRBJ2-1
CASSSGREGRHEQFF
TGTGCCAGCAGTTCTGGGCGGGAGGGCCGTCATGAGCAGTTCTTC
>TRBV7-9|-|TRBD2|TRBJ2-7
CASSGLASSYEQYF
TGTGCCAGCAGCGGACTAGCGAGCTCCTACGAGCAGTACTTC
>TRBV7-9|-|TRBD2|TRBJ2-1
CASSLVLAGVDEQFF
TGTGCCAGCAGCTTAGTGCTAGCGGGAGTGGATGAGCAGTTCTTC
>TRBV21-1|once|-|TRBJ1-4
CASSKGPGMSEKLFF
TGTGCCAGCAGTAAAGGACCAGGTATGAGTGAAAAACTGTTTTTT
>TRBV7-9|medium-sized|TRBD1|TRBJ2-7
CASSLTGVNYEQYF
TGTGCCAGCAGCTTAACAGGGGTGAACTACGAGCAGTACTTC
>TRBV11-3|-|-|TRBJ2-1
CASTRYAAETRGEQFF
TGTGCCAGCACCCGTTACGCGGCTGAGACCCGCGGTGAGCAGTTCTTC
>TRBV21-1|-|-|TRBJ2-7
CARTGGRNYEQYF
TGTGCCAGGACGGGGGGCCGTAACTACGAGCAGTACTTC
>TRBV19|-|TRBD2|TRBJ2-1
CASSIGAGHYNEQFF
TGTGCCAGTAGTATAGGAGCGGGGCATTACAATGAGCAGTTCTTC
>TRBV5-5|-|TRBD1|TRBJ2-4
CASSQEQGARNIQYF
TGTGCCAGCAGCCAAGAACAGGGGGCGAGGAACATTCAGTACTTC
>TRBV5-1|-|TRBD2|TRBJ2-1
CASSLGLAGQNEQFF
TGCGCCAGCAGCTTGGGACTAGCGGGCCAAAATGAGCAGTTCTTC